Each of the 2 T cell receptor beta chains below was sequenced from the same sample in a study of beta chain features in type 1 diabetes. Points from the study as a whole: Significant though moderate, a shortening of TCRB CDR3s appeared in all four CD4+ subsets of Type 1 diabetes patients.

As every portion of the isolated RNA was reverse transcribed, the sequencing read expressed TCRB transcripts. The assay was immunoSEQ multiplex PCR, and TCRdb's table has in-frame clones only and misses some. This table holds 500,000 to 850,000 clones, around an eighth found once. These receptors' antigens are unknown. What was sequenced was naive CD4+ T cells from blood. The source of these receptors is a man aged 18 to 35 with type 1 diabetes.

Only a few counts were recorded for this clone. V usage is TRBV28 and J usage is TRBJ2-7; D gene ambiguous. The CDR3 contains 12 residues. Germline V gene data show CDR1 as MDHEN and CDR2 as SYDVKM. Trimming removed 4 bases at V and 5 bases at J, with 9 bases between. This CDR3 is CASSSLRDEQYF. The CDR3 DNA reads as TGTGCCAGCAGTTCCCTCCGGGACGAGCAGTACTTC.

The chain uses TRBV4-3 and TRBJ2-3; 7 bases line up with TRBD2. The V and J ends lost 0 bases and 7 bases, in that order; junction bases with no gene match: 13. From germline, CDR1 is LGHNA and CDR2 YSLEER. The CDR3 is 17 amino acids. CDR3 bases: TGCGCCAGCAGCCAAGAGGGCATCCAAGGGAGCGGGAATACGCAGTATTTT. Its translation: CASSQEGIQGSGNTQYF.